This T cell receptor beta chain was sequenced in a study of blood T cell repertoires in COVID-19. Overall study: Collection of acute and convalescent COVID-19 samples took place in the United States, Italy and Spain. Sources were T cells, B-cell-depleted T cells, or PBMCs; the material itself was cDNA or gDNA.

Germline V CDR1 and CDR2: MGHDK, SYGVNS. V was clipped by 3 bases and J by 7 bases, with 15 bases between them. The CDR3 has 14 amino acids. Sequenced by immunoSEQ multiplex PCR; TCRdb stores in-frame clones only, minus some. The sample holds hundreds of thousands of clones, just under 85% seen once. The source material was peripheral blood. The rearrangement uses TRBV25-1 and TRBJ1-2, with D possibly TRBD1 on 5 matching bases. The source of this sequence is a woman older than 75 with acute or convalescent COVID-19. CDR3 coding DNA: TGTGCCAGCAGTGACACAGGATTCTCTCTTGGCTACACCTTC. This encodes CASSDTGFSLGYTF.